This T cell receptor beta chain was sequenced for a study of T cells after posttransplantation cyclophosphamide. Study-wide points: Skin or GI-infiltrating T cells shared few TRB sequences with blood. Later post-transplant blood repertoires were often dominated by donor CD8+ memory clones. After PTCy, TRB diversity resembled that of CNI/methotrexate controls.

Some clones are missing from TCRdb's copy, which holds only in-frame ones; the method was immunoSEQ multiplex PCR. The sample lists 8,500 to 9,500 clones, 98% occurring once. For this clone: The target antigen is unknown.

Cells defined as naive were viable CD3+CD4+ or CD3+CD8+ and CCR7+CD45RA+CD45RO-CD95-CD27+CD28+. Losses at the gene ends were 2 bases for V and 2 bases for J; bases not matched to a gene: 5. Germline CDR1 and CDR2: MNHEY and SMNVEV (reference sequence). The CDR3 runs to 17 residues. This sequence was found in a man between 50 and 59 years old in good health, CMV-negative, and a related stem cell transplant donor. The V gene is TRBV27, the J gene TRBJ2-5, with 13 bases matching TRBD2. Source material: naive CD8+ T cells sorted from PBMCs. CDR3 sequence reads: CASSLVGLAGAQETQYF. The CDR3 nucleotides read TGTGCCAGCAGTTTAGTCGGACTAGCGGGGGCTCAAGAGACCCAGTACTTC.